These 26 T cell receptor beta chains share one sample of origin, sequenced in a study of a mutant IDH1 vaccine in newly diagnosed glioma. Their cognate antigens are unknown. The time point denotes: week 35, safety follow-up. All doses held 300 ug of mutant IDH1 20-mer peptide, with topical imiquimod. Some clones are missing from TCRdb's copy, which holds only in-frame ones; the method was immunoSEQ multiplex PCR. The table has about 65,000 clones, roughly 76% seen once. The sample here was PBMCs, taken from a glioma patient whose treatment included an IDH1 peptide vaccine. The receptors originated from a man aged 40-55 years with glioma.

The chain has TRBV6-6 and TRBJ2-2, with D possibly TRBD1 on 6 matching bases. The CDR3 sequence is 15 residues long. V dropped 5 bases and J dropped 6 bases, with 16 bases sitting between them. Germline lookup yields CDR1 MNHNY and CDR2 SVGAGI (reference sequence). The CDR3 sequence is CASSPGHGGSGELFF. CDR3 nucleotides: TGTGCCAGCAGTCCGGGACACGGCGGGTCCGGGGAGCTGTTTTTT.

The chain carries TRBV7-9 and TRBJ2-2, with 15 bases matching TRBD2. Germline V gene sequence: CDR1 SEHNR, CDR2 FQNEAQ (reference sequence). J was trimmed by 4 bases and V by 5 bases; bases with no gene match: 8. This CDR3 contains 18 residues. The CDR3 here is CASSRTSGGASGTGELFF. DNA for the CDR3: TGTGCCAGCAGCCGGACTAGCGGGGGGGCCTCGGGCACCGGGGAGCTGTTTTTT.

CDR3 nucleotide sequence: TGCGCCAGCAGCTTGGCCGGGACAGGATATTCACCCCTCCACTTT. Translating it yields CASSLAGTGYSPLHF. This chain links TRBV5-1 with TRBJ1-6; TRBD1 matches 8 bases. This CDR3 comprises 15 residues. Germline V gene sequence: CDR1 SGHRS, CDR2 YFSETQ. Losses at the gene ends were 0 bases for V and 8 bases for J; bases not matched to a gene: 4.

This chain joins TRBV5-6 and TRBJ2-7, with unresolved D. The germline V and J ends were trimmed by 4 bases and 5 bases, with 16 bases remaining between them. The CDR3 runs 14 residues. Germline-derived CDR1 and CDR2 are SGHDT and YYEEEE. The CDR3 here is CASSRVSGYHEQYF. In DNA, the CDR3 is TGTGCCAGCAGCCGGGTCAGTGGGTACCACGAGCAGTACTTC.

V and J are TRBV19 and TRBJ2-3; 13 bases are shared with TRBD2. The V segment lost 5 bases and the J segment 1 base; nucleotides outside the gene matches: 12. The CDR3 spans 19 residues. Germline V CDR1 and CDR2: LNHDA, SQIVND (reference sequence). CDR3 region: CASSAGGLAGFRGTDTQYF. The CDR3 DNA sequence: TGTGCCAGTAGTGCAGGGGGACTAGCGGGATTCCGCGGCACAGATACGCAGTATTTT.

CDR3 in DNA: TGCGCCAGCAGCCAAGGCAGGGGGACAGGGCCTAATTCACCCCTCCACTTT. Translating gives CASSQGRGTGPNSPLHF. The genes are TRBV4-3 and TRBJ1-6; 9 nucleotides agree with TRBD1. CDR1 LGHNA and CDR2 YSLEER come from the germline V gene. Trimming took 1 base from V and 6 from J; bases not matched to a gene: 7. This CDR3 region has 17 residues.

This chain connects TRBV2 to TRBJ1-4; weak D call: TRBD1 (6 bases). The CDR3 totals 13 residues. CDR1 and CDR2 (germline): SNHLY, FYNNEI. V lost 7 bases, J lost 14 bases, and 20 bases lay in between. CDR3 amino acids: CASNSNREEVLFF. CDR3 nucleotides: TGTGCCAGCAATTCAAACAGGGAGGAGGTCCTGTTTTTT.

The chain has TRBV7-8 and TRBJ1-6; D ambiguous. The CDR3 length is 16 residues. V gave up 0 bases and J gave up 0 bases, with 6 bases separating them. Germline lookup yields CDR1 SGHVS and CDR2 FQNEAQ. The CDR3 sequence: CASSLARFSYNSPLHF. Here the CDR3 DNA reads TGTGCCAGCAGCTTAGCAAGGTTCTCCTATAATTCACCCCTCCACTTT.

About this clone itself: Additional DNA sequences in this sample encode the identical CDR3. The V and J genes are TRBV18 and TRBJ2-1; 8 bases are a match to TRBD1. This CDR3 contains 16 residues. Germline CDR1 reads KGHSH; CDR2 reads LQKENI. Trimming cost V 3 bases and J 1 base; bases outside gene matches: 5. The CDR3 here is CASSPLGTGSYNEQFF. CDR3 nucleotides: TGTGCCAGCTCACCCCTGGGGACAGGTTCCTACAATGAGCAGTTCTTC.

This chain joins TRBV29-1 and TRBJ2-5, with TRBD1 matching over 9 bases. Germline V gene sequence: CDR1 SQVTM, CDR2 ANQGSEA. The CDR3 spans 13 residues. J lost 5 bases, V lost 7 bases, and 8 bases had no gene match. Written as DNA, the CDR3 is TGCAGCGCCAGACAGGGGGTCTTGGAGACCCAGTACTTC. This sequence encodes CSARQGVLETQYF.

This clone was detected only a few times. This rearrangement joins TRBV30 to TRBJ1-6; D remains ambiguous. There are 15 residues in the CDR3. Germline loops: CDR1 GTSNPN, CDR2 SVGIG (reference sequence). V dropped 3 bases and J dropped 7 bases, with 16 bases sitting between them. CDR3 residues: CAWSWENFENSPLHF. CDR3 nucleotides: TGTGCCTGGAGCTGGGAAAACTTTGAAAATTCACCCCTCCACTTT. The variable domain in full, with the rest retrieved from reference TRBV30 and TRBJ1-6, is SQTIHQWPATLVQPVGSPLSLECTVEGTSNPNLYWYRQAAGRGLQLLFYSVGIGQISSEVPQNLSASRPQDRQFILSSKKLLLSDSGFYLCAWSWENFENSPLHFGNGTRLTVT.

This clone turned up a few times. This chain links TRBV4-2 with TRBJ2-7; D unclear. The V and J ends lost 4 bases and 2 bases respectively, with 6 bases between them. CDR1 and CDR2 (germline): LGHNA, YNFKEQ. This CDR3 comprises 12 residues. The CDR3 here is CASSRNPYEQYF. The CDR3 coding sequence is TGTGCCAGCAGCCGAAACCCCTACGAGCAGTACTTC.

V and J are TRBV4-3 and TRBJ2-7; 10 positions agree with TRBD1. Germline V gene sequence: CDR1 LGHNA, CDR2 YSLEER. V lost 5 bases to trimming and J lost 5 bases; unmatched junction nucleotides: 6. There are 14 residues in the CDR3. CDR3 sequence: CASSFRDRGHEQYF. For the CDR3, the DNA is TGCGCCAGCAGCTTCCGGGACAGGGGCCACGAGCAGTACTTC.

V is TRBV5-1 and J is TRBJ2-3, with D maybe TRBD2 (5 bases). V was pared by 0 bases and J by 2 bases, with 10 bases between. Germline V gene sequence: CDR1 SGHRS, CDR2 YFSETQ. CDR3 length: 15 residues. The CDR3, as DNA: TGCGCCAGCAGCTTGGCTAGCCGATACACAGATACGCAGTATTTT. It codes for CASSLASRYTDTQYF.

This chain uses TRBV5-1 with TRBJ2-3; D is possibly TRBD2 (6 bases). V gave up 5 bases and J gave up 4 bases, with 20 bases separating them. Looked up from germline, CDR1 is SGHRS and CDR2 is YFSETQ. CDR3 length: 16 residues. The CDR3 DNA follows: TGCGCCAGCAGTTTCTTCGGAAGCGGGTCCTCAGATACGCAGTATTTT. Translating it yields CASSFFGSGSSDTQYF.

The chain links TRBV15 to TRBJ2-1; the D gene is possibly TRBD2 (6 bases). Per germline, CDR1 LNHNV and CDR2 YYDKDF (reference sequence). V was shortened by 1 base and J by 4 bases, with 11 bases between the two germline ends. The CDR3 contains 15 residues. The CDR3, as DNA: TGTGCCACCAGCAGAGGGGGAGGATTATACAATGAGCAGTTCTTC. This codes for CATSRGGGLYNEQFF.

This clone came up a few times. The rearrangement links TRBV27 to TRBJ1-6; TRBD1 might be the D (5 bases). Germline loops: CDR1 MNHEY, CDR2 SMNVEV (reference sequence). V dropped 5 bases and J dropped 7 bases, with 15 bases sitting between them. CDR3 length: 15 residues. In nucleotides, the CDR3 is TGTGCCAGCAGTCCAGGGACCCGGACGAATTCACCCCTCCACTTT. This codes for CASSPGTRTNSPLHF.

The rearrangement links TRBV19 to TRBJ2-1, with TRBD1 matching over 9 bases. Looked up from germline, CDR1 is LNHDA and CDR2 is SQIVND (reference sequence). Trimming took 5 bases from V and 6 from J; bases not matched to a gene: 11. The CDR3 is 16 amino acids. CDR3 nucleotide sequence: TGTGCCAGTAGTGGAACGGACAGGGGAGGTGGCAATGAGCAGTTCTTC. This encodes CASSGTDRGGGNEQFF.

This sequence joins TRBV28 and TRBJ2-7, with 9 bases matching TRBD1. V gave up 1 base and J gave up 6 bases; unmatched junction bases: 7. Germline CDR1 MDHEN, CDR2 SYDVKM. CDR3 length: 15 residues. The CDR3 protein is CASSLSSDRGREQYF. The CDR3 region has the DNA TGTGCCAGCAGTTTATCCTCGGACAGGGGACGCGAGCAGTACTTC. Looking up the rest from reference TRBV28 and TRBJ2-7 gives the full variable domain: DVKVTQSSRYLVKRTGEKVFLECVQDMDHENMFWYRQDPGLGLRLIYFSYDVKMKEKGDIPEGYSVSREKKERFSLILESASTNQTSMYLCASSLSSDRGREQYFGPGTRLTVT.

This rearrangement joins TRBV23-1 to TRBJ2-2; D is possibly TRBD2 (5 bases). TRBV23-1 is an ORF, with its function uncertain. V was cut by 3 bases and J by 1 base, with 9 bases left in between. The length of the CDR3 is 15 residues. The chain's CDR3 is CASSQRGMNTGELFF. As DNA, the CDR3 is TGCGCCAGCAGTCAGCGAGGGATGAACACCGGGGAGCTGTTTTTT.

The chain joins TRBV4-1 to TRBJ2-5, with TRBD2 as a possible D gene (6 bases). With 8 bases removed from V and 3 bases from J, the gap between germline ends came to 22 bases. Germline loops: CDR1 MGHRA, CDR2 YSYEKL. The CDR3 has 16 amino acids. In DNA form, the CDR3 reads TGCGCCAGCCCCGGGGGAGGAGCGGAGATCAAAGAGACCCAGTACTTC. It is translated as CASPGGGAEIKETQYF.

The chain joins TRBV25-1 to TRBJ1-4; D is uncertain. The germline V and J ends were trimmed by 4 bases and 5 bases, with 5 bases remaining between them. This CDR3 spans 12 amino acids. The V gene's germline CDR1 is MGHDK and CDR2 SYGVNS. CDR3: CASSASNEKLFF. CDR3 nucleotide sequence: TGTGCCAGCAGTGCCAGCAATGAAAAACTGTTTTTT. Complete variable domain (other parts from reference TRBV25-1 and TRBJ1-4): EADIYQTPRYLVIGTGKKITLECSQTMGHDKMYWYQQDPGMELHLIHYSYGVNSTEKGDLSSESTVSRIRTEHFPLTLESARPSHTSQYLCASSASNEKLFFGSGTQLSVL.

This rearrangement joins TRBV23-1 to TRBJ1-3; TRBD1 matches 9 bases. TRBV23-1 has ORF status, its function being uncertain. The CDR3 has 14 residues. Unmatched junction bases numbered 8, after V lost 6 bases and J lost 8 bases. This CDR3 is CASSPGTGMYTIYF. The CDR3 region has the DNA TGCGCCAGCAGCCCCGGGACAGGGATGTACACCATATATTTT.

This chain joins TRBV29-1 and TRBJ1-1; no firm D call. The germline V and J ends were trimmed by 5 bases and 0 bases, with 7 bases remaining between them. Germline assignment: CDR1 SQVTM and CDR2 ANQGSEA. This CDR3 is 12 amino acids long. In nucleotides, the CDR3 is TGCAGCGTTCCCGCGATGAACACTGAAGCTTTCTTT. It codes for CSVPAMNTEAFF.

This clone was seen a few times. The chain links TRBV29-1 to TRBJ1-1; 8 nucleotides agree with TRBD1. Losses at the gene ends were 3 bases for V and 7 bases for J; bases not matched to a gene: 7. This CDR3 has 13 amino acids. The V gene's germline CDR1 is SQVTM and CDR2 ANQGSEA. CDR3 sequence reads: CSVDLDRVGEAFF. CDR3 nucleotide sequence: TGCAGCGTTGATTTGGACAGGGTAGGTGAAGCTTTCTTT.

This chain uses TRBV5-8 with TRBJ2-7; tentative D call: TRBD2 (6 bases). The V and J ends lost 3 bases and 6 bases respectively, with 19 bases between them. CDR1 SGHTS and CDR2 YDEGEE come from the germline V gene. The CDR3 loop spans 15 amino acids. As DNA, the CDR3 is TGTGCCAGCAGCTCGAGACTCGGAGGGGTGGTCGAGCAGTACTTC. The encoded protein is CASSSRLGGVVEQYF.